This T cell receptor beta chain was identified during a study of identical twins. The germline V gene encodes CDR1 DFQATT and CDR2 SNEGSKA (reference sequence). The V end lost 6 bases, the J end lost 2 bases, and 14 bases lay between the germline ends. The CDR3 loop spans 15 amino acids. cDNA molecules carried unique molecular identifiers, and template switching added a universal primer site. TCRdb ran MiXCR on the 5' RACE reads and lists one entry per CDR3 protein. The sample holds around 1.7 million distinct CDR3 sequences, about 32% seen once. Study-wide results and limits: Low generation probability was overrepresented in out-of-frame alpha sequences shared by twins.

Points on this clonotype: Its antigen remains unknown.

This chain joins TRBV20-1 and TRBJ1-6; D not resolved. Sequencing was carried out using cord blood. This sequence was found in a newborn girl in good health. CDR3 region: CSAKTRSAYNSPLHF. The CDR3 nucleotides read TGCAGTGCCAAAACCAGGAGCGCCTATAATTCACCCCTCCACTTT.